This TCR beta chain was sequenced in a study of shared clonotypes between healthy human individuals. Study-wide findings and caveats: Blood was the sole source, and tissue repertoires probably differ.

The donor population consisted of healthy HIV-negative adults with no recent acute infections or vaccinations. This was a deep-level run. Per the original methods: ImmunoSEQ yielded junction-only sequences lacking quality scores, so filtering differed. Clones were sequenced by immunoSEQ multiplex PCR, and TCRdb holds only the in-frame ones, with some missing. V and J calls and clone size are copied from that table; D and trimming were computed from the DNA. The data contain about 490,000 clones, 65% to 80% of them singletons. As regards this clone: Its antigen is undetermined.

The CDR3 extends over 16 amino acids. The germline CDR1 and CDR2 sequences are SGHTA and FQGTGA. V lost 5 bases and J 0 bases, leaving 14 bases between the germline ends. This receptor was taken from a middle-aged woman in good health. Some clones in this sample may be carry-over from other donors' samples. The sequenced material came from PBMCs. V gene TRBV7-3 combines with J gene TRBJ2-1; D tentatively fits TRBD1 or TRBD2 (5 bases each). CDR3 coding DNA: TGTGCCAGCAGCCCCCCCGAAGGGACCTCCTACAATGAGCAGTTCTTC. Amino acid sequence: CASSPPEGTSYNEQFF.